The subject of this entry is one T cell receptor (beta chain). The CDR3 consists of 18 residues. Trimming removed 0 bases at V and 3 bases at J, with 19 bases between. The germline V gene has CDR1 LGHNA and CDR2 YNFKEQ. Stated time point: newly diagnosed GD, antithyroid drugs for less than 3 months. The TCR library was prepared using RNA isolated from PBMCs. An endocrinology department located in Xi'an, China, was where the patients came from. Roughly 10 milliliters of peripheral blood were drawn into EDTA tubes. CDR3-region Arm-PCR and iRepertoire HTBI primers produced the TCR beta libraries. TCRdb called the multiplex PCR reads again in MiXCR, with one record for every CDR3 protein. The data show 300,000 to 400,000 distinct CDR3 sequences, with 16% seen just once and 25% to 30% held by the top ten. This record comes from a study of regulatory T cells in long-lasting Graves disease. These data were likewise used in another study, on T cells in Graves' hyperthyroidism and ophthalmopathy. From that paper: Hyperthyroidism in the patients, aged 18 to 65, was newly diagnosed and under 2 months in duration. Carried out on the TCR CDR3, a first-round RT-PCR used the HTBI primer set.

The J gene is TRBJ2-3, the V gene TRBV4-2, with D tentatively TRBD1 or TRBD2 (5 bases each). The receptor was isolated from a man aged 35-49 years with Graves disease. The specimen was peripheral blood mononuclear cells (PBMCs), collected at new diagnosis, from a patient treated with antithyroid drugs. CDR3: CASSQDLFKAGSTDTQYF. CDR3 bases: TGTGCCAGCAGCCAAGATCTCTTCAAGGCAGGGAGTACAGATACGCAGTATTTT.